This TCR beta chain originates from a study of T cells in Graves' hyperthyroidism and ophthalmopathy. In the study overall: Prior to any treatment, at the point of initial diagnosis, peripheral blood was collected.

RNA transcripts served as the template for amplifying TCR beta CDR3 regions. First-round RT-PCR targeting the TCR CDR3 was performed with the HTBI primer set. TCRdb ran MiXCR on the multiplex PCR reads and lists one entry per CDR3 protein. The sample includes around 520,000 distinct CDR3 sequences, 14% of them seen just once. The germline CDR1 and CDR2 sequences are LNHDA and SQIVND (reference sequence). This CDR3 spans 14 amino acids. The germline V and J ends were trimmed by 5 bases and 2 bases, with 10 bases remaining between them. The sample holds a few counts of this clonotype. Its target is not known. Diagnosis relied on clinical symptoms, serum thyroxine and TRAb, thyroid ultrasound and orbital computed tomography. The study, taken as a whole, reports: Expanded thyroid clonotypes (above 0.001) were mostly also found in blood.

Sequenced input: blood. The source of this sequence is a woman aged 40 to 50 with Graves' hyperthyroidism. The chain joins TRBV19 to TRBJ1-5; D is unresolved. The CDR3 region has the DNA TGTGCCAGTAGTCGTTCGGGTGGCAATCAGCCCCAGCATTTT. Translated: CASSRSGGNQPQHF.